This TCR beta chain comes out of a study of beta chain features in type 1 diabetes. Study-wide context: In age, gender and cell yields, patients were similar to healthy donors. General study findings and limits: Shorter TCRB CDR3s, moderately but significantly so, were found in Type 1 diabetes patients in all four CD4+ subsets.

Only one count was recorded for this clone. What it recognizes is unknown. At one of its ends the junction is not consistent with the germline gene, which may arise from a read error. The entirety of the isolated RNA underwent reverse transcription, so expressed TCRB transcripts were sequenced. Assay used: immunoSEQ multiplex PCR; TCRdb lists only in-frame clones, some missing. This sample has around 300,000 clones; over 12% occur once, and the top ten carry less than 0.02%. Blood was drawn once from each donor into heparinised tubes. The draws averaged around 110 mL. The clonotype was recovered from a man aged 18 to 30 with type 1 diabetes. The specimen sequenced was naive CD4+ T cells from blood.

The CDR3, as DNA: TGCAGCGTCTACGGGAGCTCTGGAAACACCACATATTTT. It is translated as CSVYGSSGNTTYF. This chain links TRBV29-1 with TRBJ1-3; no definite D call. Looked up from germline, CDR1 is SQVTM and CDR2 is ANQGSEA. The CDR3 covers 13 residues.